Within the sample, the clone carrying this T cell receptor beta chain is medium-sized. Its antigen is still unknown. Germline V CDR1 and CDR2: KGHDR, SFDVKD. V dropped 5 bases and J dropped 5 bases, with 15 bases sitting between them. The CDR3 covers 14 residues. The data stem from a study of spatial heterogeneity in lung cancer. Whole-study results and caveats: Mutation tallies in tumors tracked expanded intratumoral alpha and beta TCR counts.

MiXCR was run by TCRdb on the 5' RACE reads, yielding one entry per CDR3 protein. The table has approximately 26,000 distinct CDR3 sequences, over 7.5% seen once. Time point described: sample taken at primary tumor resection. The receptor comes from a male donor with early-stage non-small cell lung cancer. The V and J genes are TRBV24-1 and TRBJ2-7; D is perhaps TRBD1 or TRBD2 (6 bases each). The sample was lung tumor tissue, taken at surgery. The CDR3 is CATSGRGVKDEQYF. The DNA for the CDR3 is TGTGCCACCAGTGGAAGGGGGGTGAAGGACGAGCAGTACTTC.